This TCR beta chain was found in a study of cytomegalovirus exposure and HLA in healthy donors. Study context: An analysis done earlier identified fewer than 140 million unique TCR beta sequences from around 180 million T cells.

Study-wide points: Later findings reportedly placed an Asian-associated ancestry cluster below the roughly 700-donor mean for N-insertions. Later examination showed HLA-associated TCR beta chains had greater clonal expansion than equally common others. Previously analyzed data showed that most TCR beta V segments were productive at a frequency of about 87% or about 30%.

With 60 Vbeta and 13 Jbeta primers, the PCR was carried out. The assay was immunoSEQ multiplex PCR, and TCRdb's table has in-frame clones only and misses some. This table has about 140,000 clones, approximately 84% appearing once. With respect to this clone: Its target is unknown.

The germline gives CDR1 SGHRS, CDR2 YFSETQ. The V segment lost 2 bases and the J segment 8 bases; nucleotides outside the gene matches: 6. This CDR3 spans 15 amino acids. The origin of this receptor is a woman between 40 and 55 years old in good health and CMV-seronegative. The chain joins TRBV5-1 to TRBJ2-1, with TRBD2 matching 11 bases. Sequencing used PBMCs. DNA for the CDR3: TGCGCCAGCAGCTTACTAGCGGGAGTGGCCCATGAGCAGTTCTTC. It translates to CASSLLAGVAHEQFF.